The TCR beta chain described here comes from a study of PD-L1 blockade in urothelial cancer. Across the whole study: At 6 weeks and at 3 weeks (second dose) after treatment start, blood was analyzed. T cells were recovered from blood samples at a median of around 130,000.

The assay was immunoSEQ multiplex PCR, and TCRdb's table has in-frame clones only and misses some. The sample has 40,000 to 55,000 clones; roughly 89% are singletons. The CDR3 is 17 amino acids. Per the germline V gene, CDR1 is MNHNS and CDR2 is SASEGT. Trimming removed 0 bases at V and 0 bases at J, with 12 bases between. The time point is: peripheral blood 6 weeks after treatment start. This chain links TRBV6-1 with TRBJ1-5; the D is unclear. Specimen: PBMCs, collected around atezolizumab (anti-PD-L1) treatment. The receptor was derived from a man between 65 and 85 years old with urothelial cancer. The CDR3 coding sequence is TGTGCCAGCAGTGAAGCGCATTGGCTCCTTAGCAATCAGCCCCAGCATTTT. This codes for CASSEAHWLLSNQPQHF.